This T cell receptor (beta chain) was profiled in a study of cytomegalovirus exposure and HLA in healthy donors. The length of the CDR3 is 15 residues. Germline lookup yields CDR1 MGHRA and CDR2 YSYEKL. Trimming took 0 bases from V and 7 from J; bases not matched to a gene: 7. Donors were ostensibly healthy at sampling, although undocumented immune exposures were probable. As concerns this clone: The antigen remains undetermined.

With 60 Vbeta and 13 Jbeta primers, the PCR was carried out. Under the authors' procedure: The authors later counted roughly 79 million unique TCR beta chains, roughly 11 million of them shared. Sequencing used immunoSEQ multiplex PCR; TCRdb keeps in-frame clones, though not all of them. V, J and clone size were drawn from that table, and D and trimming were deduced from the DNA. The sample carries about 140,000 clones, around three quarters recorded once. Study-wide findings and caveats: Investigators reported about 160 TCR beta chains as tied to cytomegalovirus. A later analysis reportedly found that, within productive TCRs, an Asian-associated ancestry cluster had fewer N-insertions than the mean observed across the approximately 690 donors.

Specimen: PBMCs. The chain is built from TRBV4-1 and TRBJ2-3; 7 bases fit TRBD1. The sequence was collected from a woman aged 18-29 years in good health and CMV-seropositive. In nucleotides, the CDR3 is TGCGCCAGCAGCCAAGAGTCAACAGGGGTGAATACGCAGTATTTT. It codes for CASSQESTGVNTQYF.